This T cell receptor (beta chain) was captured in a study of T-cell reconstitution after alpha-beta-depleted transplantation in children. Overall study results and limits: Counts and diversity of T cells one year after transplant came mostly from newly produced T cells. In patients about two months after transplant, alpha-beta T cells reportedly arose from several hundred expanded graft clones.

In this sample, this clonotype turned up a few times. Its antigen is currently unknown. Relative to the germline gene, one junction end is altered; a read error may explain this. Unique molecular identifiers were incorporated when the TCRbeta library was constructed. TCRdb re-analysed the PCR reads in MiXCR, keeping a single row per CDR3 protein. The repertoire holds hundreds of thousands of distinct CDR3 sequences, with about 11% as singletons. The CDR3 length is 19 residues. Germline loops: CDR1 MGHDK, CDR2 SYGVNS. This sequence joins TRBV25-1 and TRBJ2-3, with 13 nucleotides matching TRBD2. The sample consisted of PBMCs, taken before TCRalphabeta/CD19-depleted stem cell transplant. This receptor was identified in a child under 10 years old with inherited bone marrow failure, due to receive a stem cell transplant. The CDR3 loop is CASSATSGRGYHGTDTQYF. CDR3 in DNA: TGTGCTAGCAGTGCTACTAGCGGGAGGGGCTACCACGGAACAGATACGCAGTATTTT.